Presented here are 9 T cell receptor beta chains from one specimen sequenced in a study of CD8+CD57+ T cells in acquired aplastic anemia. Patients selected for sequencing had displayed CD8+CD57+ cell expansion by flow cytometry. CDR3 and TCR beta VDJ profiling relied on a genomic DNA template. Via MiXCR, TCRdb re-called the reads, giving one row per CDR3 protein. Of under 500,000 distinct CDR3 sequences listed, around a third are singletons. The sample taken for sequencing was sorted CD4+, CD8+, or CD8+CD57+ T cells (not recorded which) from PBMCs. The receptors originated from a human donor with aplastic anemia.

Details on this clonotype: Just one base apart from a much larger clone, this may be a read error. J is TRBJ1-1 and V is TRBV15, with a possible D match to TRBD1 (5 bases). The CDR3 is made up of 12 amino acids. Per the germline V gene, CDR1 is LNHNV and CDR2 is YYDKDF (reference sequence). The CDR3 loop is CAASRGEGGAFF. CDR3 sequence (DNA): TGTGCCGCCAGCAGAGGGGAAGGCGGAGCTTTCTTT.

This clonotype has a count of ten or more. The genes are TRBV10-3 and TRBJ1-1; no reliable D call. CDR1 ENHRY and CDR2 SYGVKD come from the germline V gene. This CDR3 is 13 amino acids long. V was pared by 2 bases and J by 3 bases, with 7 bases between. In nucleotides, the CDR3 is TGTGCCATCAGTGAGGCACGGGACACTGAAGCTTTCTTT. Amino acid sequence: CAISEARDTEAFF.

CDR3 nucleotides: TGTGCCACCAGTGGAGGATCTAGCGGGGGGTTCACAGATACGCAGTATTTT. Translating it yields CATSGGSSGGFTDTQYF. The chain has TRBV15 and TRBJ2-3, with 11 bases identical to TRBD2. Trimming cost V 6 bases and J 2 bases; bases outside gene matches: 10. Germline assignment: CDR1 LNHNV and CDR2 YYDKDF (reference sequence). This CDR3 is 17 amino acids long.

Points on this clonotype: Since no conserved phenylalanine or tryptophan closes the CDR3, a read error is the likely cause. The chain uses TRBV5-1 and TRBJ2-4; 12 positions agree with TRBD2. With 5 bases clipped from V and 1 base from J, the junction kept 4 bases outside the gene matches. In germline, CDR1 is SGHRS, CDR2 YFSETQ. This CDR3 is built from 16 residues. For the CDR3, the DNA is TGCGCCAGCAGTTTGACTAGCGGGGGTGCCAAAAACATTCAGTACCTC. Residues: CASSLTSGGAKNIQYL.

This clonotype was counted a few times. The chain carries TRBV25-1 and TRBJ1-2, with 8 positions matching TRBD1. The V gene end was trimmed by 6 bases and the J gene end by 7 bases; junction bases not matched to a gene: 22. The CDR3 totals 18 residues. CDR1 MGHDK and CDR2 SYGVNS come from the germline V gene. CDR3 sequence: CASRRTGRSGHNHCGYTF. CDR3 in DNA: TGTGCCAGCAGGAGGACAGGGAGGTCGGGACACAACCATTGTGGCTACACCTTC.

V usage is TRBV27 and J usage is TRBJ1-6; TRBD1 might be the D (5 bases). This CDR3 contains 15 residues. V was cut by 7 bases and J by 10 bases, with 20 bases left in between. Per germline, CDR1 MNHEY and CDR2 SMNVEV (reference sequence). Here the CDR3 reads CASTLIRAATSPLHF. CDR3 DNA: TGTGCCAGCACCCTCATCAGGGCTGCTACATCACCCCTCCACTTT.

The V gene is TRBV2, the J gene TRBJ1-6; 7 bases align to TRBD1. The CDR3 is made up of 14 amino acids. After removal of 9 bases from V and 9 bases from J, the junction contained 11 bases not matched to a gene. Germline V gives CDR1 SNHLY, CDR2 FYNNEI. CDR3 region: CASFPGGERSPLHF. CDR3 sequence (DNA): TGTGCCAGTTTCCCAGGGGGGGAACGTTCACCCCTCCACTTT.

This clonotype was counted at least ten times. V and J are TRBV20-1 and TRBJ1-2; D ambiguous. Germline CDR1 DFQATT, CDR2 SNEGSKA (reference sequence). Deletions cut 3 bases from V and 8 bases from J, with 16 bases between. The CDR3 is 13 residues long. CDR3 protein: CSASGPYTGGYTF. CDR3 DNA sequence: TGCAGTGCTAGCGGGCCATACACCGGAGGCTACACCTTC.

The chain is built from TRBV20-1 and TRBJ1-6, with no clear D. Germline-derived CDR1 and CDR2 are DFQATT and SNEGSKA (reference sequence). The V gene lost 6 bases and the J gene lost 0 bases, with 18 bases spanning the gap. The CDR3 runs 17 residues. The CDR3 here is CSASRGQDLSYNSPLHF. The CDR3 DNA sequence: TGCAGTGCCAGCCGAGGGCAGGATCTCTCCTATAATTCACCCCTCCACTTT.